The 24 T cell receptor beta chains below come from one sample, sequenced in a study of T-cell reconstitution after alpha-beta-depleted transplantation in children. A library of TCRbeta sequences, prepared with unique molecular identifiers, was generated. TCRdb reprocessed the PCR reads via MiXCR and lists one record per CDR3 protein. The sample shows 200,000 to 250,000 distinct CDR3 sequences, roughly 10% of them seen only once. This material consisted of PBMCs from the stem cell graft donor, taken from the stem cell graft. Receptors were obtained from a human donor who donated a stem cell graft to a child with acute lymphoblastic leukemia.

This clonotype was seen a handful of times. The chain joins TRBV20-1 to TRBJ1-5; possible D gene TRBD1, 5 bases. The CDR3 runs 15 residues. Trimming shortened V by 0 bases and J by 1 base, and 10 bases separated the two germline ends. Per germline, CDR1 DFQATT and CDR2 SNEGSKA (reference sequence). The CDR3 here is CSARDWGVSNQPQHF. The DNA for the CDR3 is TGCAGTGCTAGAGATTGGGGGGTAAGCAATCAGCCCCAGCATTTT.

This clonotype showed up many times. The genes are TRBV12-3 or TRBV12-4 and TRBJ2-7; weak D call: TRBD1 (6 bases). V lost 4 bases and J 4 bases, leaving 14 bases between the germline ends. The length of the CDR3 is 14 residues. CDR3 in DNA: TGTGCCAGCAGTTCGACAGGAGAAAATTACGAGCAGTACTTC. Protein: CASSSTGENYEQYF.

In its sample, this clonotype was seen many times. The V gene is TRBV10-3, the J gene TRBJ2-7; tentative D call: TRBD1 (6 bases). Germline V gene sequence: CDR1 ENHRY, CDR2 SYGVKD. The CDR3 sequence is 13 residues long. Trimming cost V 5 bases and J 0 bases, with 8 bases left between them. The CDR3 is CAISSDSSYEQYF. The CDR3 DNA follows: TGTGCCATCAGTTCGGACAGCTCCTACGAGCAGTACTTC.

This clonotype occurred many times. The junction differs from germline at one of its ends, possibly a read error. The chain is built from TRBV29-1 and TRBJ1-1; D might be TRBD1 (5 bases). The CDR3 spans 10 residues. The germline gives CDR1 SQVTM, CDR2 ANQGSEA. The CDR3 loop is CSVEGNRTTF. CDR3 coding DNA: TGCAGCGTTGAAGGGAACAGGACTACCTTT.

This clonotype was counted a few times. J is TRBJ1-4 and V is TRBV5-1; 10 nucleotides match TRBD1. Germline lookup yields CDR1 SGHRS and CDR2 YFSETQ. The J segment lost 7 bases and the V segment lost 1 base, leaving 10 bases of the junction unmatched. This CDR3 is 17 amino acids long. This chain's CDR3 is CASSLLSSGQGREKLFF. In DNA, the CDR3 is TGCGCCAGCAGCTTGCTATCCTCGGGACAGGGGCGTGAAAAACTGTTTTTT.

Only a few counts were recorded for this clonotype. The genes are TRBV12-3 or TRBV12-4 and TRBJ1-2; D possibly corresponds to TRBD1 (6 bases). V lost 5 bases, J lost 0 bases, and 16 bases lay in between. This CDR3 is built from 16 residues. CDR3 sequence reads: CASSPARDTANYGYTF. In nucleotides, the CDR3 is TGTGCCAGCAGTCCCGCCAGGGACACCGCTAACTATGGCTACACCTTC.

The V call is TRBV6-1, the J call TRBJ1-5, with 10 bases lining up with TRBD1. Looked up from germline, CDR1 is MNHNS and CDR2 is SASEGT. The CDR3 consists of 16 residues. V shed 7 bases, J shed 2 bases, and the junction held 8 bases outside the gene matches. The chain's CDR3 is CASTDRDRGGNQPQHF. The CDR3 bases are TGTGCCAGCACCGACCGGGACAGGGGTGGCAATCAGCCCCAGCATTTT.

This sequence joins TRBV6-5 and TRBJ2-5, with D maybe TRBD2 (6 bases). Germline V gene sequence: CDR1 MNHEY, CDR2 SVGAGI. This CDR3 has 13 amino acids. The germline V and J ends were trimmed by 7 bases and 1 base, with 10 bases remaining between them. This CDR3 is CASTGGVQETQYF. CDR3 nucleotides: TGTGCCAGCACCGGCGGGGTCCAAGAGACCCAGTACTTC.

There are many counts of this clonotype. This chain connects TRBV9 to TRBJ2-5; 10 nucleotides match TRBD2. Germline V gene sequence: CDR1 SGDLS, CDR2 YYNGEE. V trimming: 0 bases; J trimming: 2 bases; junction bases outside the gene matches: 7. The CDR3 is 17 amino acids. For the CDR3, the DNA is TGTGCCAGCAGCGTAGACCTAGCGGGGGCCCGACAAGAGACCCAGTACTTC. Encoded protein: CASSVDLAGARQETQYF.

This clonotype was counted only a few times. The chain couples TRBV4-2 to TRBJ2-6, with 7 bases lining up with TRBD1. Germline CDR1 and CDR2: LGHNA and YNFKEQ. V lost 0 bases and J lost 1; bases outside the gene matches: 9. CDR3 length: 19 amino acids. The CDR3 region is CASSQDPGQLFSGANVLTF. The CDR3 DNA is TGTGCCAGCAGCCAAGACCCGGGACAGTTATTTTCTGGGGCCAACGTCCTGACTTTC.

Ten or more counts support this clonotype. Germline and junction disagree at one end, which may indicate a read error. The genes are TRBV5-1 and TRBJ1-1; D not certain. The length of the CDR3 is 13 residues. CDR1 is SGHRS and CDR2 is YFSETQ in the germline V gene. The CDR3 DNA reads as TGCGCCACCAGCCAGGAACTGAACACTGAAGCTTTCTTT. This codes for CATSQELNTEAFF.

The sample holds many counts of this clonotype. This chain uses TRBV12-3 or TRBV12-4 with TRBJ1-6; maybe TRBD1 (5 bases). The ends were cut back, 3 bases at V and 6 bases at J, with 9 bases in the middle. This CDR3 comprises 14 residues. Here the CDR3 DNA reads TGTGCCAGCAGTTTGCGGCAGGGTAATTCACCCCTCCACTTT. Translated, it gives CASSLRQGNSPLHF.

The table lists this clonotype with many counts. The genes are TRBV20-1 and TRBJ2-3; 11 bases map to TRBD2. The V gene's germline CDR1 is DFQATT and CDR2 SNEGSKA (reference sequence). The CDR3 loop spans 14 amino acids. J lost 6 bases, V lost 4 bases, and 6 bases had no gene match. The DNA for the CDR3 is TGCAGTGCTAACTTAGCGGGGGGGCTGGATACGCAGTATTTT. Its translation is CSANLAGGLDTQYF.

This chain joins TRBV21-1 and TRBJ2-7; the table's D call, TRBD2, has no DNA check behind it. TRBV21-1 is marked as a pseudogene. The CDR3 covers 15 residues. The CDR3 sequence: CASSKTSGGGYEQYF. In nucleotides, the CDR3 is TGTGCCAGCAGCAAAACTAGCGGGGGGGGATACGAGCAGTACTTC.

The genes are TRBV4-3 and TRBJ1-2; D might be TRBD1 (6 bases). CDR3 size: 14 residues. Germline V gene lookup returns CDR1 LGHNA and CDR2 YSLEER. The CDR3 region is CNSSQASQGRGYTF. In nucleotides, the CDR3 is TGCAACAGCAGCCAAGCATCACAGGGAAGGGGCTACACCTTC.

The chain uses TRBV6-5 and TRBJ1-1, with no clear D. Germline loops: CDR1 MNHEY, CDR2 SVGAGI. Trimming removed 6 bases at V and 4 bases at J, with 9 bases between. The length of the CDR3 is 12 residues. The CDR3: CASSPWGTEAFF. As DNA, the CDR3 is TGTGCCAGCAGCCCCTGGGGCACTGAAGCTTTCTTT.

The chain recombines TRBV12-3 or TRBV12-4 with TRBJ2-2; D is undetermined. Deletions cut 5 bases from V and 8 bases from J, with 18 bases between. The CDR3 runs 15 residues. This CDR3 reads CASSPDVGPRGELFF. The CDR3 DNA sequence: TGTGCCAGCAGTCCCGATGTCGGCCCCCGGGGGGAGCTGTTTTTT.

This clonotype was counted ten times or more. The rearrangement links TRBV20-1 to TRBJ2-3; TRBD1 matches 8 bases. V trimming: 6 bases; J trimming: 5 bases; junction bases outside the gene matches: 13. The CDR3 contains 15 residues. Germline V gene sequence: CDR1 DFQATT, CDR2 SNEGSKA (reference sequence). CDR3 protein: CSAGTGQGDVDTQYF. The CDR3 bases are TGCAGTGCCGGCACCGGACAGGGTGACGTAGATACGCAGTATTTT.

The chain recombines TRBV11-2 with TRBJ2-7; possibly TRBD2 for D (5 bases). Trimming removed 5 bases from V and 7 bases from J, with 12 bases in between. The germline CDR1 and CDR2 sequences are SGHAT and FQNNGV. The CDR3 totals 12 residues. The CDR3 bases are TGTGCCAGCAGCCACGTTCCGGGGGAGCAGTACTTC. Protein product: CASSHVPGEQYF.

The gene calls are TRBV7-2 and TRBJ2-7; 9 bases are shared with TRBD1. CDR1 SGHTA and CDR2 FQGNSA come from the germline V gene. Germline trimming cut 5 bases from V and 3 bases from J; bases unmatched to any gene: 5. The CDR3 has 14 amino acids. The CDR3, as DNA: TGTGCCAGCAGCCTTTGGACAGGGGACTACGAGCAGTACTTC. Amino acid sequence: CASSLWTGDYEQYF.

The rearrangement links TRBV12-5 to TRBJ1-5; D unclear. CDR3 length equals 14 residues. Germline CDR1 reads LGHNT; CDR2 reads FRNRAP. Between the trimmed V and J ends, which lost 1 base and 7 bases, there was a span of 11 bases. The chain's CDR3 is CASGLEDWGQPQHF. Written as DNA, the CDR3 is TGTGCTAGTGGTTTGGAAGACTGGGGACAGCCCCAGCATTTT.

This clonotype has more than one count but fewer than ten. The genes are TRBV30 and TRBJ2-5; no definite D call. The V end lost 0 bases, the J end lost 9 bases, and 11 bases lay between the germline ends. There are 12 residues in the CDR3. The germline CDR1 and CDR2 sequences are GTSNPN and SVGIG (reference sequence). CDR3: CAWSVGPGAQYF. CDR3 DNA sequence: TGTGCCTGGAGTGTAGGTCCTGGGGCCCAGTACTTC. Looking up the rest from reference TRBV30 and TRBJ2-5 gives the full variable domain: SQTIHQWPATLVQPVGSPLSLECTVEGTSNPNLYWYRQAAGRGLQLLFYSVGIGQISSEVPQNLSASRPQDRQFILSSKKLLLSDSGFYLCAWSVGPGAQYFGPGTRLLVL.

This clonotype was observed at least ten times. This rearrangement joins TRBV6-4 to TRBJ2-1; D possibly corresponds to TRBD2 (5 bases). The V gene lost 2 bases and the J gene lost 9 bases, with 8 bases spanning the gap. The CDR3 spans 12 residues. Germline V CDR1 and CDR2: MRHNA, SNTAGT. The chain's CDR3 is CASSDRGIEQFF. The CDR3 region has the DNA TGTGCCAGCAGTGACCGGGGTATTGAGCAGTTCTTC.

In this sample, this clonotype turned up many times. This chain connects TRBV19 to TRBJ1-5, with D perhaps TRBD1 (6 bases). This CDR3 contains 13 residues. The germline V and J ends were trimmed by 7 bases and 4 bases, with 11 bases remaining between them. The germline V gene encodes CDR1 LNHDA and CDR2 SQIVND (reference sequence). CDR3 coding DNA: TGTGCCAGTACCCAGGGGTTAAATCAGCCCCAGCATTTT. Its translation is CASTQGLNQPQHF.